The text below deals with one T cell receptor (beta chain). Only a few counts were recorded for this clone. Its antigen remains undetermined. No much larger clone is present one base from it, and per-base qualities are unavailable. The trial excluded patients who had a history of autoimmune disease or who were on systemic immunosuppression. Peripheral blood for TCR sequencing was collected from all dose cohorts at baseline, on cycle 4 day 1, and on cycle 7 day 1. The samples were taken from a phase I, first-in-human, multicenter, open-label dose-escalation trial of ivuxolimab. Adults with locally advanced or metastatic melanoma, renal cell carcinoma, hepatocellular carcinoma or head and neck squamous cell carcinoma were enrolled in the trial. Before TCR sequencing, CD4+ and CD8+ T cells were separately sorted from peripheral blood. This sample is drawn from a study of OX40 agonist ivuxolimab in advanced cancers. Notes on the research overall: The costimulatory receptor OX40 (CD134) was targeted by ivuxolimab, a fully human IgG2 agonistic monoclonal antibody. Intravenous ivuxolimab was administered to patients every 2 weeks at six dose levels: 0.01, 0.1, 0.3, 1.5, 3 and 10 mg/kg. Of the approximately 54 patients in dose escalation, about 20 had hepatocellular carcinoma, approximately 15 had melanoma, 9 had renal cell carcinoma and 9 had head and neck cancer. In the dose-escalation cohort, 75% to 90% of patients were male, and the mean age was 60 years with a range of roughly 23 to 79. Prior anti-PD-1, anti-PD-L1 or anti-CTLA-4 therapy was permitted, and checkpoint inhibitors had been received by roughly two fifths of dose-escalation patients. Partial responses were achieved by three dose-escalation patients, of whom one had hepatocellular carcinoma and two had cutaneous melanoma. The purpose of peripheral TCRbeta sequencing was to test whether ivuxolimab changed TCR sequence diversity and led to clonal T-cell expansion. The paper reports the monotherapy dose-escalation portion (N ≈ 50 patients) of the phase I ivuxolimab trial.

The V end gives up 3 bases and the J end 4 bases, leaving 13 bases in the junction not matched to a gene. The CDR3 runs 17 amino acids, cysteine and phenylalanine included. Just CDR3 DNA is preserved here, 51 bases in frame from base 1. CDR1 SGHDT and CDR2 YYEEEE were looked up in the germline V gene. For sequencing of the TCRbeta CDR3 region, genomic DNA was extracted from the sorted cells. TCRbeta CDR3 regions were sequenced using the immunoSEQ Assay. Entries here come from immuneACCESS through TCRdb and include only in-frame sequences with V and J called. Some clones fail to appear in such tables; in the studies checked, an unresolved V gene covers under half of the shortfall, and the cause of the remainder is unknown. Within this sample are roughly 89,000 clones, with about 81% of them counted one time only. 1.5% to 2% of the sample is taken by the ten largest. What the work shows at the level of the full study, not this receptor alone: Antigen specificity was not determined for the clonally expanded peripheral T cells. At doses of 0.1 to 3.0 mg/kg, clonal expansion of both CD4+ and CD8+ blood T cells was observed from baseline to week 6. After ivuxolimab, CD8+ T cells had more expanded clones than CD4+ T cells on average. In the 0.1-3.0 mg/kg groups, partial responders were among the patients with the lowest normalized peripheral clonal expansion, particularly in CD8+ T cells. Low levels of normalized T-cell clonal expansion were also seen in some patients who did not respond.

This receptor was obtained from an adult with an advanced solid tumor such as melanoma, head and neck, liver or kidney cancer. This receptor chain uses TRBV5-6 and TRBJ1-5; 7 central nucleotides agree with TRBD1. The source material was CD4+ or CD8+ T cells sorted from blood, sampled in a trial of the OX40 agonist ivuxolimab. The CDR3 protein is CASSSAKTGFGNQPQHF. The sequenced DNA: TGTGCCAGCAGCTCCGCCAAGACAGGGTTCGGTAATCAGCCCCAGCATTTT.